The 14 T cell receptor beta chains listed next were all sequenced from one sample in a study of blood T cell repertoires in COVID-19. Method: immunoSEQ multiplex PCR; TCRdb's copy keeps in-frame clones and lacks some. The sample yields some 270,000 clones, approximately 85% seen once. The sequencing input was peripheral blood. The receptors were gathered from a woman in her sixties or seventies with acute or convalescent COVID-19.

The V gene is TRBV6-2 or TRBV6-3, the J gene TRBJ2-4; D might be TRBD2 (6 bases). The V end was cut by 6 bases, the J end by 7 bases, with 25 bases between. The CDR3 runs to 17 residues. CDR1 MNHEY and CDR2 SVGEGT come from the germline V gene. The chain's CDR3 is CASSRPSRGESQNIQYF. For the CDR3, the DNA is TGTGCCAGCAGCCGCCCCAGCCGCGGGGAGTCACAGAACATTCAGTACTTC.

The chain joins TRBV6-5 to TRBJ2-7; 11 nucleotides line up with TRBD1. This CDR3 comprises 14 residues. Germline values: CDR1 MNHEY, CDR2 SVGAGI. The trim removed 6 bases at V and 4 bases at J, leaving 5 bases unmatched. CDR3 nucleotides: TGTGCCAGCAGACTGGGACAGGGGGGATACGAGCAGTACTTC. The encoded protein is CASRLGQGGYEQYF.

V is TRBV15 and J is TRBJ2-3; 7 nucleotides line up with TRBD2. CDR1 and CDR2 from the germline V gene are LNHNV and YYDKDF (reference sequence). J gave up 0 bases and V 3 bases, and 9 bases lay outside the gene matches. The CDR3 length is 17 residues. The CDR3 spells CATSSHYGRGSTDTQYF. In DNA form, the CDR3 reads TGTGCCACCAGCAGCCACTATGGGCGGGGGAGCACAGATACGCAGTATTTT.

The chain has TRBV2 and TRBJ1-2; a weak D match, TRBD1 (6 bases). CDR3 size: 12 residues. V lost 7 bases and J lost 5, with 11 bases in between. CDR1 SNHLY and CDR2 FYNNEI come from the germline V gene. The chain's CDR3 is CASNRDQYGYTF. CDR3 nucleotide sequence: TGTGCCAGCAACAGGGACCAATATGGCTACACCTTC.

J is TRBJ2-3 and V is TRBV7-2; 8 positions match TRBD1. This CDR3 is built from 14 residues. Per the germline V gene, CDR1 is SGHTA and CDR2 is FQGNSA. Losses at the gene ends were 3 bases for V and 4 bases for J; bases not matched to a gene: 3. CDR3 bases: TGTGCCAGCAGCTTTCAGGGACAGGCAGATACGCAGTATTTT. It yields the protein CASSFQGQADTQYF.

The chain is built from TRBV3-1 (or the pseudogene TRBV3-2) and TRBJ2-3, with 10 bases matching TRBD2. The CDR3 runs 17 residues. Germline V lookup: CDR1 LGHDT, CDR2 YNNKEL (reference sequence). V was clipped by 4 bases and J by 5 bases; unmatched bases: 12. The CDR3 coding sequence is TGTGCCAGCAGCCTCATAGCGGGGGGCGGGCGTGGAGATACGCAGTATTTT. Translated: CASSLIAGGGRGDTQYF.

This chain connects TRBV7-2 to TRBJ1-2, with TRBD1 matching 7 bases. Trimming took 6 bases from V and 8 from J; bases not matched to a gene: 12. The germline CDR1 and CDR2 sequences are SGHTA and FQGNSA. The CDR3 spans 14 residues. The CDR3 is CASSLMRGLEGYTF. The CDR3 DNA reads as TGTGCCAGCAGTCTAATGAGGGGGCTGGAAGGCTACACCTTC.

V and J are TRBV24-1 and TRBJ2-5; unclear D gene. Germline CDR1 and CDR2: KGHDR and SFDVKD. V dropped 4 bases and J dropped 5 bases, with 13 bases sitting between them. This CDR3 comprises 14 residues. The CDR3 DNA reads TGTGCCACCAGTGACCCGAGTGGTTCCGAGACCCAGTACTTC. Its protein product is CATSDPSGSETQYF.

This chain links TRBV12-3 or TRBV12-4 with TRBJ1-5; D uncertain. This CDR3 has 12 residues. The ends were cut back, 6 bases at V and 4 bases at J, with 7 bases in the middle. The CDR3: CASSTHNQPQHF. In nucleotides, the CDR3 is TGTGCCAGCAGCACTCATAATCAGCCCCAGCATTTT.

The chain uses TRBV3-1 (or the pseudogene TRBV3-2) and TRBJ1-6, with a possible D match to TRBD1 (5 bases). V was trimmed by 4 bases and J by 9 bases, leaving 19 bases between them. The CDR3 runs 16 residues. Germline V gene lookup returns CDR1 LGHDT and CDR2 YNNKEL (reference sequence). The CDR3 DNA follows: TGTGCCAGCAGCCGGGGCTACCTGGGGTCAAGTTCACCCCTCCACTTT. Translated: CASSRGYLGSSSPLHF.

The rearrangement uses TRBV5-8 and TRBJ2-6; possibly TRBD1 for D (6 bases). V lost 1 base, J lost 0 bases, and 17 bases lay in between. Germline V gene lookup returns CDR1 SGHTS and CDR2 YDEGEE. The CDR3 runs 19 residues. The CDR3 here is CASSLRDIDSFSGANVLTF. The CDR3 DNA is TGTGCCAGCAGCTTGCGGGACATAGACTCCTTCTCTGGGGCCAACGTCCTGACTTTC.

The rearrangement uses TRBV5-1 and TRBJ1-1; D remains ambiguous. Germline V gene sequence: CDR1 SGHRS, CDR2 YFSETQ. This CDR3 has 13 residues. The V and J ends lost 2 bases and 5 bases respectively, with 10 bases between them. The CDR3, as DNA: TGCGCCAGCAGCTTAATCGGAGCGACTGAAGCTTTCTTT. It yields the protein CASSLIGATEAFF.

The CDR3 loop reads CATSDGTVDTQYF. CDR3 DNA sequence: TGTGCCACCAGTGATGGGACAGTAGATACGCAGTATTTT. V and J are TRBV24-1 and TRBJ2-3, with TRBD1 matching over 7 bases. CDR1 and CDR2 from the germline V gene are KGHDR and SFDVKD. The length of the CDR3 is 13 residues. Trimming at V came to 3 bases and at J to 5 bases, leaving 1 base not matched to a gene.

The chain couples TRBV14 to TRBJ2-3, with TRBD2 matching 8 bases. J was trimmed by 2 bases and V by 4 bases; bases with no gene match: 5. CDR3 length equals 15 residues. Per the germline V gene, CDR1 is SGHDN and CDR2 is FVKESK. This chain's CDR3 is CASSRFSGTTDTQYF. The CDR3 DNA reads TGTGCCAGCAGCCGATTTAGCGGGACCACAGATACGCAGTATTTT.